The entry below gives a single T cell receptor (beta chain) sequence along with its context. What it binds is unknown. The sample comes from a study of Graves' ophthalmopathy and Graves' hyperthyroidism. The overall study: The blood sample was drawn at first diagnosis and before any treatment. Whole-study findings and limits: A model of 13 signatures distinguished ophthalmopathy from stable hyperthyroidism at around 90% sensitivity and 81.08% specificity.

Uncontrolled infections, pregnancy, lactation or other autoimmune diseases led to patient exclusion. Investigators amplified TCR beta CDR3 regions from RNA transcripts. First-round RT-PCR relied on HTBI primers, and a second-round multiplex PCR came next. Via MiXCR, TCRdb re-called the multiplex PCR reads, giving one row per CDR3 protein. The data hold almost 750,000 distinct CDR3 sequences, with roughly 40% observed a single time. In germline, CDR1 is SQVTM, CDR2 ANQGSEA. The length of the CDR3 is 13 residues. V lost 7 bases and J lost 0; bases outside the gene matches: 1. The source of this sequence is an adult man with Graves' ophthalmopathy. The rearrangement uses TRBV29-1 and TRBJ1-3, with 9 bases aligning to TRBD1. Sample: peripheral blood. The CDR3 bases are TGCAGCGCGGGACAGGGCTCTGGAAACACCATATATTTT. Translation gives CSAGQGSGNTIYF. Full variable domain (rest looked up from reference TRBV29-1 and TRBJ1-3): SAVISQKPSRDICQRGTSLTIQCQVDSQVTMMFWYRQQPGQSLTLIATANQGSEATYESGFVIDKFPISRPNLTFSTLTVSNMSPEDSSIYLCSAGQGSGNTIYFGEGSWLTVV.